This T cell receptor (beta chain) was recorded in a study of shared clonotypes between healthy human individuals (dated by TCRdb to 2018 to 2021). Concerning the study at large: The cohort included three men and a couple of women between 18 and 49 years of age. For each donor, three plates each were used for CD4 naive and CD4 memory, two plates were used for CD8 naive, and one plate was used for CD8 memory. Libraries were prepared and TCR repertoires were sequenced by different laboratories using diverse techniques, in order to increase sequencing depth and limit assay-specific biases. Each donor's leukapheresis produced roughly between roughly 0.85 and 10 billion PBMCs. To estimate repertoire size and how much clonotype sharing occurs between individuals, the study deeply sequenced the blood TCR repertoires of roughly 5 healthy adults. Paper-wide results and their limitations: Sampling was limited to blood, and TCR repertoires in tissue likely differ from TCR repertoires in blood. Pairwise subsampling indicated that sequencing depth was expected to affect the degree of clonotype sharing among donors. The genetic and exposure-history diversity represented was limited by the small number of donors. Estimated clonotype richness was generally larger for naive than for memory subsets. Even with the large sequencing depth, rarefaction of the sorted-subset datasets indicated that sequencing was incomplete. Across a handful of donors, roughly 5.1% of naive CD4, around 3.5% of naive CD8, 2% to 2.5% of memory CD4, and roughly 0.4% of memory CD8 clonotypes were shared. Clonotypes shared by all four sorted-subset donors showed higher generation probabilities than non-shared clonotypes.

The donors were healthy, HIV-negative adults with no recently reported acute infections or vaccinations. Every donor was a Caucasian adult living in Nashville, Tennessee, USA. Magnetic negative selection was used to enrich CD4+ T cells, after which naive cells were positively selected on CD45RA and the negative fraction became the memory subset. Blood was collected by leukapheresis, and PBMCs were isolated by Ficoll-Histopaque density gradient centrifugation and then cryopreserved in liquid nitrogen vapor phase. Purity and quantity of every magnetically sorted T cell population were checked by analytical flow cytometry. Each sorted fraction had its genomic DNA isolated and then quantified by UV absorbance on a Nanodrop 2000c. Of note for this clone: It lacks a known antigen. Base qualities are not provided; no much larger clone lies one nucleotide away.

Using the deep immunoSEQ assay, multiplex PCR amplified TCR CDR3 regions from genomic DNA. For each cell subset, the extracted genomic DNA was distributed evenly across all wells of several immunoSEQ 96-well plates, and each plate served as one replicate. Each replicate PCR for sorted subsets received about 0.2 ug genomic DNA, equal to tens of thousands of T cell genomes. Purified libraries were quantified with a Qubit 3.0 fluorometer, sized on a Bioanalyzer 2100, and re-quantified with the KAPA Library Quantification kit. Each immunoSEQ 96-well plate was sequenced on its own single-read 150-cycle Illumina NextSeq 550 flow cell. The authors processed their data as follows. Because only junctional sequences without quality scores were contained in the immunoSEQ output, filtering matching that applied to full-length reads could not be performed. To assign V/J genes and CDR3, sequences were annotated using PyIR, a Python wrapper for IgBLAST v1.9, with IMGT germline references. Any read was removed if the V/J assignment was weak (E-value above 1e-6), the CDR3 was missing, or the read contained stop codons, out-of-frame junctions, or ambiguous translated residues. A V3J clonotype was defined by an identical inferred V gene, J gene, and CDR3 amino acid sequence. Percentage overlap between repertoires was computed as shared unique clonotypes divided by the size of the smaller repertoire. Repertoire richness was assessed with RTK rarefaction, the Chao1 estimator, and Recon v2.1 estimates of unobserved clonotypes. OLGA was used to compute generation probabilities for all TCRbeta clonotypes that the gDNA method yielded from a handful of donors. Entries here come from immuneACCESS through TCRdb and include only in-frame sequences with V and J called. Some clones fail to appear in such tables; in the studies checked, an unresolved V gene covers under half of the shortfall, and the cause of the remainder is unknown. V, J and clone size were drawn from that table, and D and trimming were deduced from the DNA. The sample records 1,500,000 or so clones, approximately 97% of which are singletons. The ten most abundant clones make up more than 0.9% of the sample.

Spanning cysteine to phenylalanine, the CDR3 consists of 13 amino acids. The retained sequence is limited to the CDR3, 39 bases, with the frame set at the first base. CDR1 and CDR2 are read off the germline V gene as KGHSH and LQKENI. V is cut by 2 bases and J by 12 bases, and the space between the germline ends is 17 bases. The source is a man aged 25 to 45 in good health. The V gene is TRBV18 and the J gene is TRBJ2-7; the D region possibly corresponds to TRBD2 (6 bases align). The sample consisted of naive CD4+ T cells sorted from blood. Taken with the paper, the label for cell subset or site translates to: CD45RA+ positively selected. The CDR3 region has the sequence CASSPNNPGLPYF. The sequenced DNA: TGTGCCAGCTCACCAAATAATCCGGGACTGCCGTACTTC.